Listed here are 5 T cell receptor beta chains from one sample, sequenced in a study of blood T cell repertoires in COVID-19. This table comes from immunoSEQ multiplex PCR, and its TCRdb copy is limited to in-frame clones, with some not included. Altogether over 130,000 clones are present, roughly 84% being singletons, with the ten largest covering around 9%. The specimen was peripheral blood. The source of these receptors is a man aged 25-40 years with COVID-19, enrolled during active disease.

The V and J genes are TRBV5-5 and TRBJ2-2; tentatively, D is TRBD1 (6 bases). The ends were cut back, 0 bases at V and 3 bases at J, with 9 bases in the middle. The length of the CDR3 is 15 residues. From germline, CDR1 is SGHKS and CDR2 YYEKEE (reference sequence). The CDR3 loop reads CASSLVWTDTGELFF. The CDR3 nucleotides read TGTGCCAGCAGCTTGGTTTGGACAGACACCGGGGAGCTGTTTTTT.

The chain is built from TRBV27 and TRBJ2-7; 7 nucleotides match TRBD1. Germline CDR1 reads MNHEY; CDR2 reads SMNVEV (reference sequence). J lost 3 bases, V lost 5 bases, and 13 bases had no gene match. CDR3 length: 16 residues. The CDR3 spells CASSPLGRGSNYEQYF. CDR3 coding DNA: TGTGCCAGCAGTCCCCTCGGCAGGGGGTCCAACTACGAGCAGTACTTC.

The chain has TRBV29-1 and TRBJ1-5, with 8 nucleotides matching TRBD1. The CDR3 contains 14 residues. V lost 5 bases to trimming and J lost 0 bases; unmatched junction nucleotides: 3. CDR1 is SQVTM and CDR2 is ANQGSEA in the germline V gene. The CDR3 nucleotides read TGCAGCGTTCGACAGGGGAATAGCAATCAGCCCCAGCATTTT. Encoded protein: CSVRQGNSNQPQHF.

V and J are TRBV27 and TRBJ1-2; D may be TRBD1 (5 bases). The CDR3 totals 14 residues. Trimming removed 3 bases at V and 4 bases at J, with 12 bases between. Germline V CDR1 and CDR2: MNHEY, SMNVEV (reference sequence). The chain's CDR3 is CASSFSDSVYGYTF. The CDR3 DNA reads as TGTGCCAGCAGTTTTTCCGACAGCGTCTATGGCTACACCTTC.

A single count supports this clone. CDR3 protein: CASSVRQGVDIQYF. CDR3 DNA sequence: TGTGCCAGTAGTGTTCGACAGGGGGTCGACATTCAGTACTTC. This chain links TRBV19 with TRBJ2-4; 9 bases match TRBD1. After removal of 5 bases from V and 8 bases from J, the junction contained 7 bases not matched to a gene. This CDR3 is built from 14 residues. From germline, CDR1 is LNHDA and CDR2 SQIVND (reference sequence).